One and the same sample provided the 20 T cell receptor beta chains below, sequenced in a study of blood T cell repertoires in COVID-19. Some clones are missing from TCRdb's copy, which holds only in-frame ones; the method was immunoSEQ multiplex PCR. Of more than 150,000 clones listed, roughly 90% were seen once; the top ten hold less than 25%. The sample consisted of peripheral blood. These receptors all come from a man aged 65 to 85 with active or convalescent COVID-19.

V and J are TRBV6-2 or TRBV6-3 and TRBJ1-4; TRBD1 is a possible D gene (5 bases). Trimming stripped 4 bases from V and 6 bases from J, with 12 bases between. Germline V gene lookup returns CDR1 MNHEY and CDR2 SVGEGT. The CDR3 consists of 14 residues. CDR3 nucleotide sequence: TGTGCCAGCAGTTCCTGGGGCGTGGATGAAAAACTGTTTTTT. It yields the protein CASSSWGVDEKLFF.

This chain links TRBV6-5 with TRBJ1-5; possibly TRBD1 for D (5 bases). CDR1 and CDR2 from the germline V gene are MNHEY and SVGAGI. Deletions cut 8 bases from V and 3 bases from J, with 17 bases between. CDR3 size: 15 residues. The CDR3 is CASQGMGGPNQPQHF. The CDR3 region has the DNA TGTGCCAGCCAAGGAATGGGGGGACCCAATCAGCCCCAGCATTTT.

This clone occurred a few times. The chain couples TRBV11-2 to TRBJ1-2, with no clear D. Between the trimmed V and J ends, which lost 4 bases and 3 bases, there was a span of 15 bases. The germline V gene has CDR1 SGHAT and CDR2 FQNNGV. The CDR3 runs to 15 residues. The CDR3 DNA is TGTGCCAGCAGCTCACAACTTACCCTAGACTATGGCTACACCTTC. This translates into CASSSQLTLDYGYTF.

The V call is TRBV6-5, the J call TRBJ1-3; D might be TRBD1 (5 bases). This CDR3 is 16 amino acids long. Trimming left V 0 bases short and J 1 base short, with 10 bases between. CDR1 is MNHEY and CDR2 is SVGAGI in the germline V gene. The CDR3 spells CASSYSTALSGNTIYF. DNA of the CDR3: TGTGCCAGCAGTTACTCGACAGCATTGTCTGGAAACACCATATATTTT.

The gene calls are TRBV30 and TRBJ1-1; tentatively, D is TRBD1 (6 bases). CDR1 is GTSNPN, CDR2 SVGIG, per germline (reference sequence). V was shortened by 4 bases and J by 10 bases, with 13 bases between the two germline ends. This CDR3 has 11 amino acids. CDR3 in amino acids: CAWTKGGSAFF. The CDR3, as DNA: TGTGCCTGGACCAAGGGGGGGTCAGCTTTCTTT.

The rearrangement uses TRBV4-1 and TRBJ1-4; 8 bases line up with TRBD1. CDR3 size: 16 residues. V was clipped by 0 bases and J by 7 bases; unmatched bases: 7. Germline V CDR1 and CDR2: MGHRA, YSYEKL. The CDR3 spells CASSQDWVGTGEKLFF. In DNA, the CDR3 is TGCGCCAGCAGCCAAGATTGGGTCGGGACAGGTGAAAAACTGTTTTTT.

The chain combines TRBV27 with TRBJ2-5; maybe TRBD2 (7 bases). Germline-derived CDR1 and CDR2 are MNHEY and SMNVEV (reference sequence). V was cut by 2 bases and J by 5 bases, with 21 bases left in between. The CDR3 consists of 17 residues. The CDR3: CASSLDSRGAAPETQYF. The CDR3 DNA reads TGTGCCAGCAGTTTAGACTCCCGGGGGGCCGCACCGGAGACCCAGTACTTC.

This clone has a handful of counts. This rearrangement joins TRBV2 to TRBJ1-1, with 8 bases fitting TRBD1. V lost 6 bases to trimming and J lost 0 bases; unmatched junction nucleotides: 6. The germline V gene encodes CDR1 SNHLY and CDR2 FYNNEI. CDR3 length: 15 residues. CDR3 nucleotide sequence: TGTGCCAGCAGATGGACAGGGAACATGAACACTGAAGCTTTCTTT. Translating gives CASRWTGNMNTEAFF.

The genes are TRBV30 and TRBJ1-2, with 7 nucleotides matching TRBD1. V shed 2 bases and J 7 bases; nucleotides not matched to a gene: 4. Looked up from germline, CDR1 is GTSNPN and CDR2 is SVGIG (reference sequence). The CDR3 sequence is 12 residues long. The CDR3 DNA follows: TGTGCCTGGAGTATTCACAGGGGTGGCTACACCTTC. This codes for CAWSIHRGGYTF.

Only a few counts were recorded for this clone. This chain connects TRBV6-5 to TRBJ1-6; a possible D gene is TRBD1 (6 bases). There are 12 residues in the CDR3. From germline, CDR1 is MNHEY and CDR2 SVGAGI. V shed 2 bases and J shed 15 bases, with 11 bases lying between them. CDR3 coding DNA: TGTGCCAGCAGTTACCATCGGGACAACCTCCACTTT. It specifies CASSYHRDNLHF.

This clone was found many times. The chain joins TRBV6-4 to TRBJ1-1; TRBD1 matches at 9 bases. J gave up 0 bases and V 6 bases, and 5 bases lay outside the gene matches. The CDR3 runs to 15 residues. Germline V lookup: CDR1 MRHNA, CDR2 SNTAGT. The CDR3 coding sequence is TGTGCCAGCAGAGGGACAGGGAGATTGAACACTGAAGCTTTCTTT. It codes for CASRGTGRLNTEAFF.

This chain links TRBV9 with TRBJ1-6; the D is unclear. Trimming removed 3 bases at V and 1 base at J, with 8 bases between. There are 15 residues in the CDR3. Germline CDR1 is SGDLS and CDR2 is YYNGEE. DNA for the CDR3: TGTGCCAGCAGCGGGGAGTTTTCCTATAATTCACCCCTCCACTTT. Translating gives CASSGEFSYNSPLHF. The full variable domain, completed using reference TRBV9 and TRBJ1-6, is DSGVTQTPKHLITATGQRVTLRCSPRSGDLSVYWYQQSLDQGLQFLIQYYNGEERAKGNILERFSAQQFPDLHSELNLSSLELGDSALYFCASSGEFSYNSPLHFGNGTRLTVT.

This clone was seen a handful of times. The chain joins TRBV2 to TRBJ1-5; D call uncertain. CDR3 length equals 14 residues. Trimming stripped 3 bases from V and 4 bases from J, with 10 bases between. The germline CDR1 and CDR2 sequences are SNHLY and FYNNEI. CDR3 DNA: TGTGCCAGCAGTGACGTACTGCATAATCAGCCCCAGCATTTT. It encodes CASSDVLHNQPQHF. Filled out from reference TRBV2 and TRBJ1-5, the complete variable domain reads EPEVTQTPSHQVTQMGQEVILRCVPISNHLYFYWYRQILGQKVEFLVSFYNNEISEKSEIFDDQFSVERPDGSNFTLKIRSTKLEDSAMYFCASSDVLHNQPQHFGDGTRLSIL.

The gene calls are TRBV15 and TRBJ1-5; 10 nucleotides agree with TRBD1. V trimming: 3 bases; J trimming: 6 bases; junction bases outside the gene matches: 2. CDR3 size: 14 residues. CDR1 and CDR2 (germline): LNHNV, YYDKDF (reference sequence). CDR3 in DNA: TGTGCCACCAGCAGGGGACAGGGGAGTCAGCCCCAGCATTTT. It translates to CATSRGQGSQPQHF.

This clone was detected only a few times. The rearrangement links TRBV7-8 to TRBJ2-7; 13 nucleotides match TRBD2. Germline V lookup: CDR1 SGHVS, CDR2 FQNEAQ. Unmatched junction bases numbered 2, after V lost 4 bases and J lost 2 bases. The CDR3 loop spans 15 amino acids. The CDR3 here is CASSSGLAGAYEQYF. CDR3 DNA sequence: TGTGCCAGCAGCTCCGGACTAGCGGGAGCCTACGAGCAGTACTTC.

The CDR3 region is CASSLFGTSDTQYF. The DNA of the CDR3 is TGTGCCAGCAGTTTATTCGGTACCTCAGATACGCAGTATTTT. V usage is TRBV27 and J usage is TRBJ2-3, with D unresolved. This CDR3 contains 14 residues. Germline-derived CDR1 and CDR2 are MNHEY and SMNVEV (reference sequence). V dropped 1 base and J dropped 4 bases, with 9 bases sitting between them.

The gene calls are TRBV14 and TRBJ1-1; unclear D gene. The germline CDR1 and CDR2 sequences are SGHDN and FVKESK. The CDR3 is made up of 17 amino acids. V was pared by 5 bases and J by 3 bases, with 22 bases between. Here the CDR3 reads CASSSLAKFFDDTEAFF. The DNA for the CDR3 is TGTGCCAGCAGCTCCTTAGCGAAGTTCTTTGACGACACTGAAGCTTTCTTT.

The chain carries TRBV6-6 and TRBJ1-4, with a weak D call TRBD1 (5 bases). The germline V gene has CDR1 MNHNY and CDR2 SVGAGI (reference sequence). V lost 6 bases, J lost 7 bases, and 6 bases lay in between. This CDR3 is 11 amino acids long. The chain's CDR3 is CASRGGEKLFF. The DNA of the CDR3 is TGTGCCAGCAGGGGGGGTGAAAAACTGTTTTTT.

This chain links TRBV27 with TRBJ1-1, with D possibly matching TRBD1 (6 bases). Germline-derived CDR1 and CDR2 are MNHEY and SMNVEV (reference sequence). There are 15 residues in the CDR3. The CDR3 loop reads CAQRSGRDTRLGAFF. The CDR3 DNA follows: TGTGCACAGAGGAGCGGGAGGGACACCCGATTGGGAGCTTTCTTT.

The chain is built from TRBV29-1 and TRBJ2-3; D is possibly TRBD1 (6 bases). Trimming took off 7 bases at V and 0 bases at J, with 14 bases between the two ends. The CDR3 is 14 amino acids. Germline values: CDR1 SQVTM, CDR2 ANQGSEA. The DNA of the CDR3 is TGCAGCGGGAACGACAGGCATAGCACAGATACGCAGTATTTT. Amino acids: CSGNDRHSTDTQYF.